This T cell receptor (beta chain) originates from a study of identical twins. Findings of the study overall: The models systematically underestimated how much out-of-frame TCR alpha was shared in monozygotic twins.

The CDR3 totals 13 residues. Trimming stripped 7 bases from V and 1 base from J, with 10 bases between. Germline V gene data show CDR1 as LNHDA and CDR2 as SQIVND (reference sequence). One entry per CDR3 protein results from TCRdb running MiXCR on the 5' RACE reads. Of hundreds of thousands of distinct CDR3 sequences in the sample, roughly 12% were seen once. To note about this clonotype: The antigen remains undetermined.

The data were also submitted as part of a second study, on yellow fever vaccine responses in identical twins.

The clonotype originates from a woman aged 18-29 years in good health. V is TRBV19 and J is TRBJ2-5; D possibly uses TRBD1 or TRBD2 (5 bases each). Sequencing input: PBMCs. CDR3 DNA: TGTGCCAGTACTCCGGGGACCCAAGAGACCCAGTACTTC. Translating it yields CASTPGTQETQYF.